This T cell receptor beta chain was identified in a study of blood T cells in healthy people across ages. Findings of the study overall: Significant beta diversity loss was already apparent by age approximately 42, declining roughly linearly.

The sample holds a few counts of this clonotype. Its cognate antigen is unknown. Primers used in a second PCR of about 7 to 12 cycles were a sample-barcoded 5' primer and a J-beta primer mix. From the 5' RACE reads, TCRdb called clonotypes with MiXCR, one entry per CDR3 protein. The sample lists 1.4 million or so distinct CDR3 sequences; under 55% were seen once. Total RNA amounts of at least 5 micrograms were extracted per sample. This clonotype was obtained from a woman under 30 in good health. The material sequenced was blood.

CDR3 nucleotide sequence: TGTGCCAGCAGTTTAGAAGTGCCCCAAGAGACCCAGTACTTC. Its translation is CASSLEVPQETQYF. The chain recombines TRBV12-3 or TRBV12-4 with TRBJ2-5; the D is unclear. This CDR3 region has 14 residues. Trimming pared 1 base from V and 1 base from J, leaving 7 bases between.